This T cell receptor beta chain appears in the sequencing data of a study of cytomegalovirus exposure and HLA in healthy donors. A multiplex PCR was run with 60 Vbeta primers and 13 Jbeta primers. Some clones are missing from TCRdb's copy, which holds only in-frame ones; the method was immunoSEQ multiplex PCR. This repertoire shows approximately 240,000 clones, more than 75% found once; its top ten account for more than 5%. V gave up 0 bases and J gave up 4 bases; unmatched junction bases: 6. This CDR3 has 16 amino acids. Germline lookup yields CDR1 LGHNA and CDR2 YNFKEQ. Study-level results: Later analysis showed most CMV-associated TCR beta chains appearing HLA-restricted.

Regarding this clone: The antigen is not known.

Sequenced sample: PBMCs. The sequence was collected from a woman in her 40s in good health and CMV-seropositive. The chain uses TRBV4-2 and TRBJ1-5; TRBD1 matches 7 bases. CDR3 DNA sequence: TGTGCCAGCAGCCAAGAGGAGGGGGCTTGGAATCAGCCCCAGCATTTT. Amino acids: CASSQEEGAWNQPQHF.